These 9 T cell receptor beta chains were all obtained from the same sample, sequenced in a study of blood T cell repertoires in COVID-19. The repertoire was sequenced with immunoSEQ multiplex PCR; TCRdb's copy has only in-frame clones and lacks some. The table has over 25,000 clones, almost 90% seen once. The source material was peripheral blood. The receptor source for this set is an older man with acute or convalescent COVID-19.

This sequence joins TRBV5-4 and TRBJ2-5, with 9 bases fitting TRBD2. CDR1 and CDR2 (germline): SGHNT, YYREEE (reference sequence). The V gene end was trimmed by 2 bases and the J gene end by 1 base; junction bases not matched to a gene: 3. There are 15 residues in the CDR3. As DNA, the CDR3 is TGTGCCAGCAGCTTCAGCGGGAGGCCCCAAGAGACCCAGTACTTC. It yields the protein CASSFSGRPQETQYF.

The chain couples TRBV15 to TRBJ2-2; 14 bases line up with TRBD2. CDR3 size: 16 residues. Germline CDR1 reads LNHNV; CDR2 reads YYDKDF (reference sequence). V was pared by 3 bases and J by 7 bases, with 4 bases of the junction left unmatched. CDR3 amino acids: CATSRTSGRANGELFF. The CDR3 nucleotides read TGTGCCACCAGCAGGACTAGCGGGAGGGCCAACGGGGAGCTGTTTTTT.

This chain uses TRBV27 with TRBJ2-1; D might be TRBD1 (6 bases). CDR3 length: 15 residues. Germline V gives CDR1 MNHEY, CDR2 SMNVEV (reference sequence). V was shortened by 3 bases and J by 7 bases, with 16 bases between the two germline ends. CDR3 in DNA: TGTGCCAGCAGTTTTGTTACCCCAGGGGATAATGAGCAGTTCTTC. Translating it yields CASSFVTPGDNEQFF.

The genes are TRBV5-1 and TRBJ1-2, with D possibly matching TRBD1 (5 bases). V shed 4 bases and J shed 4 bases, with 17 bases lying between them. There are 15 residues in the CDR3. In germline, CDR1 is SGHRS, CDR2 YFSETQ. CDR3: CASSPAGSTFYGYTF. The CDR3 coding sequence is TGCGCCAGCAGCCCCGCAGGGTCTACCTTCTATGGCTACACCTTC.

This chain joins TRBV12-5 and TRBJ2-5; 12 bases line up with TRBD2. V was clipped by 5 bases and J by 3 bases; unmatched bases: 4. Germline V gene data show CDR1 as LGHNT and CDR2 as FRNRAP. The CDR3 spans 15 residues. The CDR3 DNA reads TGTGCTAGTGGTAGGCGACTAGCGGGGGAAGAGACCCAGTACTTC. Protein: CASGRRLAGEETQYF.

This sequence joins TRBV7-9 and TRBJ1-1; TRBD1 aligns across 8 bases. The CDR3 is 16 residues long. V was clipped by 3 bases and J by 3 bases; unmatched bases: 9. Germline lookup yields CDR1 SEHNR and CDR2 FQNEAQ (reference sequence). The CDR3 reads CASSFPTGARDTEAFF. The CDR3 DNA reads TGTGCCAGCAGCTTTCCGACAGGGGCTAGGGACACTGAAGCTTTCTTT.

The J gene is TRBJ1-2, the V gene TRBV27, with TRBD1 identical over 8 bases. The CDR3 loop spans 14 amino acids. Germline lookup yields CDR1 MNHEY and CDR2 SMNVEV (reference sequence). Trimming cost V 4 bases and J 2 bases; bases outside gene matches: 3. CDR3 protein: CASSSWTGNYGYTF. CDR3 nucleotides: TGTGCCAGCAGTTCTTGGACAGGGAACTATGGCTACACCTTC.

For the CDR3, the DNA is TGTGCCAGCATCTCTGAGGGGGCCGTCGGGGAGCTGTTTTTT. This gives the protein CASISEGAVGELFF. The rearrangement uses TRBV25-1 and TRBJ2-2; the match to TRBD1 covers 7 bases. This CDR3 has 14 amino acids. Per the germline V gene, CDR1 is MGHDK and CDR2 is SYGVNS. V was pared by 7 bases and J by 7 bases, with 9 bases of the junction left unmatched.

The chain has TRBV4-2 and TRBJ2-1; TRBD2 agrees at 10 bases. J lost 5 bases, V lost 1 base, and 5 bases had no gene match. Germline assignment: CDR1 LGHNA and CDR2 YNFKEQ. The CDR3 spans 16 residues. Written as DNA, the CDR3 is TGTGCCAGCAGCCAAGTAGAAGCGGGAGGGAACAATGAGCAGTTCTTC. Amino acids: CASSQVEAGGNNEQFF.